The clone carrying this T cell receptor (beta chain) was recorded many times. Ophthalmopathy in the patients scored at least 3 on Clinical Activity Score and at least 4 on NOSPECS grade, lasting under 3 months. This specimen belongs to a study of T cells in Graves' hyperthyroidism and ophthalmopathy. Germline V gene lookup returns CDR1 SEHNR and CDR2 FQNEAQ (reference sequence). The CDR3 contains 14 residues. J was trimmed by 6 bases and V by 2 bases; bases with no gene match: 6. TCR beta CDR3 sequences were amplified from RNA transcripts. HTBI primers were employed in a first-round RT-PCR of the TCR CDR3. TCRdb re-analysed the multiplex PCR reads in MiXCR, keeping a single row per CDR3 protein. In the table there are hundreds of thousands of distinct CDR3 sequences, roughly 14% of which are singletons.

The sample consisted of blood. J is TRBJ1-1 and V is TRBV7-9; the match to TRBD1 covers 7 bases. The TCR comes from a man younger than 35 with Graves' ophthalmopathy. The CDR3 sequence: CASSLLQGIAEAFF. Here the CDR3 DNA reads TGTGCCAGCAGCTTACTACAGGGGATCGCTGAAGCTTTCTTT.